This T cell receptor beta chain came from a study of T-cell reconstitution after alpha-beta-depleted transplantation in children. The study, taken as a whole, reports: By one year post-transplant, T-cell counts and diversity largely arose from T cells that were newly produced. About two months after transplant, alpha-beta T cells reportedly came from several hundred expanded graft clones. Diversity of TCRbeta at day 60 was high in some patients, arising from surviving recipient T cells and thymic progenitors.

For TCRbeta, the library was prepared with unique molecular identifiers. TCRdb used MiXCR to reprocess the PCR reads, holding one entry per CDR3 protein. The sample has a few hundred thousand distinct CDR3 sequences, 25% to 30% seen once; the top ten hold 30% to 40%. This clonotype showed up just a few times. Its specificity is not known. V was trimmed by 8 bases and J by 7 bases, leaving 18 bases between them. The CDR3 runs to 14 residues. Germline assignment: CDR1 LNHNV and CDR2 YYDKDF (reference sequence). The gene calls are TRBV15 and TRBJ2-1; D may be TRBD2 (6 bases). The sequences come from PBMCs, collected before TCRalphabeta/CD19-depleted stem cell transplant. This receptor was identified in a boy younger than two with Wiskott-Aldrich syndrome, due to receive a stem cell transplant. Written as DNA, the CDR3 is TGTGCCACCCTCGCGGGAAACCTGGAGAATGAGCAGTTCTTC. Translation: CATLAGNLENEQFF.